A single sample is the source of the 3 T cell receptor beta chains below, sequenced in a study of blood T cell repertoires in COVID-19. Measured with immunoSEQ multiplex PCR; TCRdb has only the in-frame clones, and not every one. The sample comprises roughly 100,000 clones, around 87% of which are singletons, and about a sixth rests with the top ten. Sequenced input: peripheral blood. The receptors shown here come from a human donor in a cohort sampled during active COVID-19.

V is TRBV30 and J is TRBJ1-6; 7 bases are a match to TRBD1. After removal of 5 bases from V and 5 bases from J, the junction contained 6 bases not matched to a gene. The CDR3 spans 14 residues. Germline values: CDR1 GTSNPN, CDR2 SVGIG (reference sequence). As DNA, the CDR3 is TGTGCCTGGGTGGGACAGCATAATAATTCACCCCTCCACTTT. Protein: CAWVGQHNNSPLHF.

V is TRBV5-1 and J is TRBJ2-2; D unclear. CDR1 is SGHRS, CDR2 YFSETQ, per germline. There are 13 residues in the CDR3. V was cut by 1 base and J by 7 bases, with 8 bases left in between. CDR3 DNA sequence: TGCGCCAGCAGCTTGTCCCTCCGCGGGGAGCTGTTTTTT. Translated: CASSLSLRGELFF.

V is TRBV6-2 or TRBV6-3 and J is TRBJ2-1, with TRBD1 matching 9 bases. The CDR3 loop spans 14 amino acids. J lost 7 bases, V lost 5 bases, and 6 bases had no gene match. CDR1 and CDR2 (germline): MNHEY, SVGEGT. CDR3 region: CASSIGGQGNEQFF. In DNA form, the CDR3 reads TGTGCCAGCAGTATAGGCGGACAGGGGAATGAGCAGTTCTTC.